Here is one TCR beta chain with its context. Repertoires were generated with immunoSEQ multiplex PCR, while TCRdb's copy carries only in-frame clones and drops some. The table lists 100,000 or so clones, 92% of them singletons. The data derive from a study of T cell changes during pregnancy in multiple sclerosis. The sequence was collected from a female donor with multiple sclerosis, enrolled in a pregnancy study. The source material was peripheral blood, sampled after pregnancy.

The CDR3: CASSFRGFSSTDTQYF. The CDR3 DNA reads as TGCGCCAGCAGCTTCCGGGGATTCTCCAGCACAGATACGCAGTATTTT. The V call is TRBV5-1, the J call TRBJ2-3; tentatively, D is TRBD2 (5 bases). V lost 2 bases, J lost 0 bases, and 13 bases lay in between. CDR3 length equals 16 residues. CDR1 and CDR2 (germline): SGHRS, YFSETQ.